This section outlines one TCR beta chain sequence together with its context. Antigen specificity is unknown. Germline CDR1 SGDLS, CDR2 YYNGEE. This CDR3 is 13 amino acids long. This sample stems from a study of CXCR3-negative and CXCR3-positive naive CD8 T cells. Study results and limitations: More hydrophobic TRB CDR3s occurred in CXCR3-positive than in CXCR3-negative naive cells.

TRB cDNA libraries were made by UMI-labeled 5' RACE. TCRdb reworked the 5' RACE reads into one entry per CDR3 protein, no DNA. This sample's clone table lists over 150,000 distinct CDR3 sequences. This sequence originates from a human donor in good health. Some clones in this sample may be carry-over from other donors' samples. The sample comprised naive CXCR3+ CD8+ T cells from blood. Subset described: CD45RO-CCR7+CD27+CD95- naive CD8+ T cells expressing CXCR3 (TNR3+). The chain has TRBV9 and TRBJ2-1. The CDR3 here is CASSVEGYNEQFF.